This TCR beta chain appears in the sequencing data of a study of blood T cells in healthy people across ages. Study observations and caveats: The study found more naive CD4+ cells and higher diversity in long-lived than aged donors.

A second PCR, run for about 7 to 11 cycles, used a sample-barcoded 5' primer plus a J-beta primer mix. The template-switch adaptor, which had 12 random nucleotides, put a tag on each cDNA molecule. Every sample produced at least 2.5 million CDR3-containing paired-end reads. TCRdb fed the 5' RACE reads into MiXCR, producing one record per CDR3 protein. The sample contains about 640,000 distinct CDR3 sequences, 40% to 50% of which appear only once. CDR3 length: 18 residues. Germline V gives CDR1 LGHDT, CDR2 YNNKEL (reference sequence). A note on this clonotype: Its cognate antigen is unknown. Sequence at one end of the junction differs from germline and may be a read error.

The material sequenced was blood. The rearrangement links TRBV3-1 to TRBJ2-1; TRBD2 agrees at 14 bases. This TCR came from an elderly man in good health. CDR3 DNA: TGTGCCGGCAGCGAACGGACTAGCGGGGGGCCCTCCTACAATGAGCAGTTCTTC. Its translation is CAGSERTSGGPSYNEQFF.